This entry lists 24 T cell receptor beta chains sequenced from one sample in a study of T cell changes during pregnancy in multiple sclerosis. Profiling relied on immunoSEQ multiplex PCR, and the TCRdb table lists in-frame clones only, not all of them. The sample shows about 100,000 clones, around 93% of them seen only once. The sample was peripheral blood, taken after pregnancy. The receptors come from a female donor with multiple sclerosis, enrolled in a pregnancy study.

In this sample, this clone turned up once. The rearrangement links TRBV30 to TRBJ2-3; no firm D call. The V and J ends lost 0 bases and 4 bases respectively, with 2 bases between them. Germline values: CDR1 GTSNPN, CDR2 SVGIG (reference sequence). CDR3 length: 11 amino acids. For the CDR3, the DNA is TGTGCCTGGAGTGTCTCAGATACGCAGTATTTT. It codes for CAWSVSDTQYF.

The CDR3 nucleotides are TGTGCCAGCAGTTACTGGGACAGGGCAACTAACTATGGCTACACCTTC. Translated: CASSYWDRATNYGYTF. This sequence joins TRBV28 and TRBJ1-2, with 9 bases fitting TRBD1. V shed 4 bases and J 0 bases; nucleotides not matched to a gene: 6. This CDR3 spans 16 amino acids. Germline V lookup: CDR1 MDHEN, CDR2 SYDVKM.

The rearrangement uses TRBV4-1 and TRBJ1-1; D not certain. The CDR3 totals 14 residues. V gave up 1 base and J gave up 5 bases, with 11 bases separating them. From germline, CDR1 is MGHRA and CDR2 YSYEKL. CDR3 in amino acids: CASSQGERQTEAFF. CDR3 DNA: TGCGCCAGCAGCCAAGGGGAGAGGCAGACTGAAGCTTTCTTT.

The chain employs TRBV28 and TRBJ2-1; possible D gene TRBD2, 6 bases. CDR1 and CDR2 (germline): MDHEN, SYDVKM. The CDR3 runs 15 residues. V dropped 6 bases and J dropped 6 bases, with 18 bases sitting between them. CDR3 sequence reads: CASRGRGRRGNEQFF. As DNA, the CDR3 is TGTGCCAGCAGGGGTCGAGGGAGGAGAGGCAATGAGCAGTTCTTC.

The chain carries TRBV10-3 and TRBJ1-6; maybe TRBD1 (6 bases). CDR1 ENHRY and CDR2 SYGVKD come from the germline V gene. V dropped 0 bases and J dropped 6 bases, with 9 bases sitting between them. This CDR3 comprises 15 residues. CDR3 residues: CAISESPRGNSPLHF. The CDR3 nucleotides read TGTGCCATCAGTGAGTCGCCCAGGGGTAATTCACCCCTCCACTTT.

V is TRBV7-3 and J is TRBJ2-5; D is unclear. Looked up from germline, CDR1 is SGHTA and CDR2 is FQGTGA. V dropped 1 base and J dropped 5 bases, with 8 bases sitting between them. The CDR3 contains 13 residues. The CDR3: CASSLIPQETQYF. The DNA of the CDR3 is TGTGCCAGCAGCTTAATTCCGCAGGAGACCCAGTACTTC.

This clone appeared a single time. The chain combines TRBV9 with TRBJ2-2; weak D call: TRBD2 (5 bases). V lost 6 bases and J lost 1, with 10 bases in between. Germline CDR1 SGDLS, CDR2 YYNGEE. This CDR3 has 14 amino acids. Written as DNA, the CDR3 is TGTGCCAGCAAGCGGAGCGGGAACACCGGGGAGCTGTTTTTT. It encodes CASKRSGNTGELFF.

The chain links TRBV13 to TRBJ1-3, with 11 bases aligning to TRBD1. CDR1 is PRHDT, CDR2 FYEKMQ, per germline (reference sequence). The trim removed 5 bases at V and 5 bases at J, leaving 5 bases unmatched. The CDR3 sequence is 15 residues long. This chain's CDR3 is CASSRDRGIRNTIYF. In nucleotides, the CDR3 is TGTGCCAGCAGCCGGGACAGGGGGATCAGAAACACCATATATTTT.

This chain connects TRBV18 to TRBJ2-3; TRBD1 matches 8 bases. Per the germline V gene, CDR1 is KGHSH and CDR2 is LQKENI. This CDR3 region has 15 residues. Unmatched junction bases numbered 7, after V lost 3 bases and J lost 5 bases. The CDR3 loop is CASSPQGAELDTQYF. The CDR3 nucleotides are TGTGCCAGCTCACCCCAGGGGGCTGAATTAGATACGCAGTATTTT.

V gene TRBV6-5 combines with J gene TRBJ1-1, with a weak D call TRBD1 (6 bases). This CDR3 region has 14 residues. V was pared by 6 bases and J by 0 bases, with 11 bases between. Germline V CDR1 and CDR2: MNHEY, SVGAGI. The chain's CDR3 is CASRGDILNTEAFF. The CDR3 DNA sequence: TGTGCCAGCAGGGGGGACATTTTGAACACTGAAGCTTTCTTT.

The chain combines TRBV29-1 with TRBJ1-4; maybe TRBD1 (5 bases). Germline CDR1 reads SQVTM; CDR2 reads ANQGSEA. The CDR3 is made up of 13 amino acids. V lost 6 bases to trimming and J lost 6 bases, with 14 bases between them. The CDR3 reads CSVAGNLDEKLFF. CDR3 nucleotides: TGCAGCGTGGCAGGGAACTTAGATGAAAAACTGTTTTTT.

This chain joins TRBV6-1 and TRBJ2-3, with 10 bases matching TRBD2. The CDR3 runs 15 residues. Germline values: CDR1 MNHNS, CDR2 SASEGT. V shed 8 bases, J shed 1 base, and the junction held 6 bases outside the gene matches. For the CDR3, the DNA is TGTGCCAGCGGACCGGGGACTAGCGGCACAGATACGCAGTATTTT. Translated: CASGPGTSGTDTQYF.

The J gene is TRBJ1-5, the V gene TRBV7-8; 7 nucleotides align to TRBD1. The CDR3 length is 14 residues. V lost 5 bases, J lost 5 bases, and 6 bases stayed unmatched. Looked up from germline, CDR1 is SGHVS and CDR2 is FQNEAQ. Here the CDR3 DNA reads TGTGCCAGCAGCCCTCGGACAGGCGATCAGCCCCAGCATTTT. It specifies CASSPRTGDQPQHF.

This sequence joins TRBV2 and TRBJ1-4; D remains unclear. V lost 5 bases, J lost 8 bases, and 9 bases lay in between. CDR3 size: 12 residues. Germline V gene lookup returns CDR1 SNHLY and CDR2 FYNNEI. The CDR3 nucleotides are TGTGCCAGCAGTTTTACAGACGAAAAACTGTTTTTT. It encodes CASSFTDEKLFF.

The CDR3 reads CASMNRGSTEAFF. The CDR3 nucleotides read TGCGCCAGCATGAACAGGGGGAGCACTGAAGCTTTCTTT. This chain links TRBV5-1 with TRBJ1-1; the match to TRBD1 covers 8 bases. Germline assignment: CDR1 SGHRS and CDR2 YFSETQ. The CDR3 totals 13 residues. The J segment lost 4 bases and the V segment lost 6 bases, leaving 5 bases of the junction unmatched.

This chain uses TRBV28 with TRBJ1-5; TRBD1 agrees at 7 bases. This CDR3 is 15 amino acids long. V dropped 6 bases and J dropped 2; count of bases not matched to a gene: 7. Germline-derived CDR1 and CDR2 are MDHEN and SYDVKM. Here the CDR3 DNA reads TGTGCCAGCAGATACCGGGACAGAGGCAATCAGCCCCAGCATTTT. It translates to CASRYRDRGNQPQHF.

The chain couples TRBV7-6 to TRBJ2-2, with D uncertain. V lost 5 bases and J lost 4, with 11 bases in between. The CDR3 runs 14 residues. Germline V gives CDR1 SGHVS, CDR2 FNYEAQ. The CDR3 coding sequence is TGTGCCAGCAGCCAAGAGAGACTCACCGGGGAGCTGTTTTTT. This codes for CASSQERLTGELFF.

The CDR3 here is CASTRPTTSRSSYEQYF. The CDR3, as DNA: TGTGCCAGCACCCGACCTACGACTAGCCGGAGCTCCTACGAGCAGTACTTC. The chain joins TRBV2 to TRBJ2-7; TRBD2 aligns across 7 bases. This CDR3 has 17 residues. Losses at the gene ends were 7 bases for V and 0 bases for J; bases not matched to a gene: 15. In germline, CDR1 is SNHLY, CDR2 FYNNEI.

V gene TRBV20-1 combines with J gene TRBJ2-7, with TRBD1 as a possible D gene (5 bases). With 0 bases removed from V and 8 bases from J, the gap between germline ends came to 8 bases. This CDR3 spans 11 amino acids. Germline CDR1 and CDR2: DFQATT and SNEGSKA (reference sequence). For the CDR3, the DNA is TGCAGTGCTAGAGAAGACAGTAAGCAGTACTTC. This gives the protein CSAREDSKQYF.

The chain links TRBV7-8 to TRBJ2-1; D not resolved. The germline V gene has CDR1 SGHVS and CDR2 FQNEAQ. V was pared by 5 bases and J by 7 bases, with 15 bases between. There are 14 residues in the CDR3. CDR3 loop: CASSPSLYANEQFF. CDR3 DNA: TGTGCCAGCAGCCCGAGCCTTTACGCGAATGAGCAGTTCTTC.

The V gene is TRBV7-2, the J gene TRBJ1-3; 9 bases fit TRBD1. Germline CDR1 and CDR2: SGHTA and FQGNSA. V lost 3 bases and J lost 3; bases outside the gene matches: 9. The CDR3 has 17 amino acids. The CDR3 DNA is TGTGCCAGCAGCTTCCCAACAGGGGGCTCGAGTGGAAACACCATATATTTT. The encoded protein is CASSFPTGGSSGNTIYF.

In regard to this clone: The junction shows a germline mismatch at one end, possibly a read error. The gene calls are TRBV7-7 and TRBJ2-2; 11 bases match TRBD1. Germline CDR1 SSHAT, CDR2 FNYEAQ (reference sequence). This CDR3 contains 16 residues. DNA for the CDR3: TGTGCTAGCAGCTTCGGGGACAGGGGGTACACCGGGGAGCTGTTTTTT. Its translation is CASSFGDRGYTGELFF.

This clone was counted a few times. This sequence joins TRBV5-1 and TRBJ1-1, with TRBD1 matching over 7 bases. The CDR3 is 16 residues long. V lost 0 bases to trimming and J lost 4 bases; unmatched junction nucleotides: 9. CDR1 is SGHRS, CDR2 YFSETQ, per germline. The CDR3 sequence is CASSLAEGAGGTEAFF. In DNA, the CDR3 is TGCGCCAGCAGCTTGGCGGAGGGGGCAGGTGGCACTGAAGCTTTCTTT.

This clone was seen only a few times. V is TRBV9 and J is TRBJ1-1; D is perhaps TRBD1 (5 bases). This CDR3 region has 14 residues. CDR1 is SGDLS and CDR2 is YYNGEE in the germline V gene. V was clipped by 4 bases and J by 5 bases, with 15 bases between them. CDR3 bases: TGTGCCAGCAGCCTCCCGGTGGGGGGAACTGAAGCTTTCTTT. It yields the protein CASSLPVGGTEAFF.